This T cell receptor (beta chain) came from a study of STAT3 mutations in large granular lymphocyte leukemia. Study at large: Roughly half of the longitudinally sequenced T-LGLL patients carried detectable canonical activating STAT3 mutations. Points from the study as a whole: All newly emerging clones after therapy were STAT3 wild type. At least one immunodominant TCR beta clonotype appeared in every T-cell large granular lymphocyte leukemia patient. Suggested: STAT3 mutation was not the ancestral event for these clonal expansions.

CDR3 size: 15 residues. V gave up 4 bases and J gave up 6 bases, with 19 bases separating them. The germline CDR1 and CDR2 sequences are SEHNR and FQNEAQ (reference sequence). With respect to this clone: The antigen is not known.

The assay was immunoSEQ multiplex PCR, and TCRdb's table has in-frame clones only and misses some. Among over 30,000 clones, 70% to 90% were seen once, and the ten largest hold 0.4% to 0.55%. This TCR was sampled from a human donor with T large granular lymphocyte leukemia. Some clones in this sample may be carry-over from other donors' samples. Input material: PBMCs. The chain carries TRBV7-9 and TRBJ2-7; weak D call: TRBD2 (6 bases). CDR3 sequence (DNA): TGTGCCAGCAGCTCTAGCTGGCGGGGAATGGGCGAGCAGTACTTC. Encoded protein: CASSSSWRGMGEQYF.